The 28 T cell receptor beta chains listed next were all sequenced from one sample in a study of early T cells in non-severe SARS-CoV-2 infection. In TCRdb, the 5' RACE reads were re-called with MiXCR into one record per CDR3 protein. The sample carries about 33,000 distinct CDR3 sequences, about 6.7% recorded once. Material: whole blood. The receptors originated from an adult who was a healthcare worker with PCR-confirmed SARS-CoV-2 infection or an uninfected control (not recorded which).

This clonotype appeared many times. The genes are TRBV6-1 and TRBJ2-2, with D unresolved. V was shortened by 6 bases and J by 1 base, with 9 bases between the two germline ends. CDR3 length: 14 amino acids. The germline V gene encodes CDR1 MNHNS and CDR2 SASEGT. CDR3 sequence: CASSGPGNTGELFF. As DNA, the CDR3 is TGTGCCAGCAGCGGCCCAGGGAACACCGGGGAGCTGTTTTTT.

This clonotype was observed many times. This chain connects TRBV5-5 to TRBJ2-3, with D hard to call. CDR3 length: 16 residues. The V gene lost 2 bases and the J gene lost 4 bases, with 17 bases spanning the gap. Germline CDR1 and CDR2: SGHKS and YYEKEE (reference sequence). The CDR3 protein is CASSFVSTHTPDTQYF. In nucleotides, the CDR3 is TGTGCCAGCAGCTTCGTATCAACCCACACCCCAGATACGCAGTATTTT.

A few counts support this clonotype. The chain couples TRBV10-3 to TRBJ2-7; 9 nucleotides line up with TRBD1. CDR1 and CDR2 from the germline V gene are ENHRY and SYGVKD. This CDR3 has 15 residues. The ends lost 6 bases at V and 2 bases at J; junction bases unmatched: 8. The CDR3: CAIRRTGTGTYEQYF. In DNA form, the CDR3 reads TGTGCCATCAGACGGACCGGGACAGGGACCTACGAGCAGTACTTC.

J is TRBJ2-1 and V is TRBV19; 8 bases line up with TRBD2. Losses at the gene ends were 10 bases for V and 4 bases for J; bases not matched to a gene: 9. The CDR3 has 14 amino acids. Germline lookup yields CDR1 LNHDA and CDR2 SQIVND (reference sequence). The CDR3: CATEGLAGYNEQFF. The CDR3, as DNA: TGTGCCACGGAGGGGCTAGCGGGTTACAATGAGCAGTTCTTC.

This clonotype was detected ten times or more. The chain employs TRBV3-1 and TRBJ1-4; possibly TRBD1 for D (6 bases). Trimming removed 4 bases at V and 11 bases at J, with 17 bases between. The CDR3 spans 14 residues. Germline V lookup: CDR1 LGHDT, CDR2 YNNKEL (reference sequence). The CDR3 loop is CASSPEGGGEKLFF. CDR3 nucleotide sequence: TGTGCCAGCAGCCCAGAGGGGGGCGGCGAGAAACTGTTTTTT.

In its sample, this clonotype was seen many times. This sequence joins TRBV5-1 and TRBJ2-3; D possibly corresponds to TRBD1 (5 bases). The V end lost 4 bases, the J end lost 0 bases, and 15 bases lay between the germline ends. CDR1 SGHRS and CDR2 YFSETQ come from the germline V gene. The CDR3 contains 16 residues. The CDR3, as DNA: TGCGCCAGCAGCCGCGGTAAAGGGGCTAGCACAGATACGCAGTATTTT. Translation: CASSRGKGASTDTQYF.

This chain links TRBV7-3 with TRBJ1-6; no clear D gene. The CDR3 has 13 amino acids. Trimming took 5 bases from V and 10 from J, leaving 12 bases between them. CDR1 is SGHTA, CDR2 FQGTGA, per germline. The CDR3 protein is CASSPGVRSPLHF. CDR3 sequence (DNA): TGTGCCAGCAGCCCCGGGGTGAGATCACCCCTCCACTTT.

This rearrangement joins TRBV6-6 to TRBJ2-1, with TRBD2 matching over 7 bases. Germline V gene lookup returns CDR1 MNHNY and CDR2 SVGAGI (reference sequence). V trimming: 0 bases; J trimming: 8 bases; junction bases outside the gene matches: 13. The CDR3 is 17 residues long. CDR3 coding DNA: TGTGCCAGCAGTTACTCGGGCCCGGGGACTACCAAAGATGAGCAGTTCTTC. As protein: CASSYSGPGTTKDEQFF.

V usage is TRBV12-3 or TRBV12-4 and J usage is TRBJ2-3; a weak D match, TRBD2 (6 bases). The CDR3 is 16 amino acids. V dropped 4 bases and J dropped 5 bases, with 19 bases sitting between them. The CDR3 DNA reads TGTGCCAGCAGTTCCGGGGAACGGCGGAGGGGAGATACGCAGTATTTT. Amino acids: CASSSGERRRGDTQYF.

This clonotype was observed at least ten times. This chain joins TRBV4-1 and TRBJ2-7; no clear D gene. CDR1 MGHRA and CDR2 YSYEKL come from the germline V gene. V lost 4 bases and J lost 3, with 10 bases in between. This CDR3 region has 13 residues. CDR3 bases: TGCGCCAGCAGCCCGGCCCCCAACTACGAGCAGTACTTC. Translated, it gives CASSPAPNYEQYF.

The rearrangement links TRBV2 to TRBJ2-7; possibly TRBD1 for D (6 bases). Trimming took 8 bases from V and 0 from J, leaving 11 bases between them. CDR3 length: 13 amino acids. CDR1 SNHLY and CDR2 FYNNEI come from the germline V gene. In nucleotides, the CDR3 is TGTGCCAGCCCGGACAGTTACTCCTACGAGCAGTACTTC. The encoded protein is CASPDSYSYEQYF.

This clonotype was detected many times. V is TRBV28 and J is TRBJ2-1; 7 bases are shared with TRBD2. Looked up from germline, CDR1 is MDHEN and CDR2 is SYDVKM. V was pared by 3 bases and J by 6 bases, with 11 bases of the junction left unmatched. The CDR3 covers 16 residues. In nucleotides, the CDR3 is TGTGCCAGCAGTTTGGCGGCGGGAGTGTCGACCAATGAGCAGTTCTTC. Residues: CASSLAAGVSTNEQFF.

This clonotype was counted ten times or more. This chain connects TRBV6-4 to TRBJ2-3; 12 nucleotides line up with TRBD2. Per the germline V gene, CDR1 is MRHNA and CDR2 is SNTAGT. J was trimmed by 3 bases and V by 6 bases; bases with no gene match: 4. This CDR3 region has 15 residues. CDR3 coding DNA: TGTGCCAGCAGGCGACTAGCGGGAGAGACAGATACGCAGTATTTT. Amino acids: CASRRLAGETDTQYF.

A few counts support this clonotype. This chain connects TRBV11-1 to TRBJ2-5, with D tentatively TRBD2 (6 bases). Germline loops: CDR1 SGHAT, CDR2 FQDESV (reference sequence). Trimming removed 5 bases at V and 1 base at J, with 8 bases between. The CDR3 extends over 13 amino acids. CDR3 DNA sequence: TGTGCCAGCAGCCCGGGGGTCCAAGAGACCCAGTACTTC. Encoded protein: CASSPGVQETQYF.

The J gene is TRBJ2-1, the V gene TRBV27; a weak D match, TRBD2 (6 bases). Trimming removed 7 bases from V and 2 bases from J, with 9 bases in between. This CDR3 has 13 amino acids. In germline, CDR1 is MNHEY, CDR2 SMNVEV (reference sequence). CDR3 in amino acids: CASTDYTYNEQFF. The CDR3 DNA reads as TGTGCCAGCACGGACTACACCTACAATGAGCAGTTCTTC.

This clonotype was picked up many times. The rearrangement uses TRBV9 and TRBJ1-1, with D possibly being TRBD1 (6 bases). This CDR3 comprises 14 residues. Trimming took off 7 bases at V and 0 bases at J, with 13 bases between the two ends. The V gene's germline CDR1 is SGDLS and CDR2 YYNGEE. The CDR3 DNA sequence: TGTGCCAGCGCCCGGACAGCGATGAACACTGAAGCTTTCTTT. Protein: CASARTAMNTEAFF.

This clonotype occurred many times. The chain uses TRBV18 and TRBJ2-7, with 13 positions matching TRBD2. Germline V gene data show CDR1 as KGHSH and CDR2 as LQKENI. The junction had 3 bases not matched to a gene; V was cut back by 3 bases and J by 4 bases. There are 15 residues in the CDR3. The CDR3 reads CASSPGLAGTYEQYF. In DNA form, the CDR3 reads TGTGCCAGCTCACCGGGACTAGCGGGAACTTACGAGCAGTACTTC.

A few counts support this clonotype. The CDR3 reads CASSLNRDRGNEQYF. In DNA, the CDR3 is TGTGCCAGCAGTTTAAATAGGGACAGGGGGAACGAGCAGTACTTC. The V gene is TRBV27, the J gene TRBJ2-7; TRBD1 agrees at 11 bases. Germline V gene lookup returns CDR1 MNHEY and CDR2 SMNVEV (reference sequence). This CDR3 spans 15 amino acids. V dropped 2 bases and J dropped 5; count of bases not matched to a gene: 5.

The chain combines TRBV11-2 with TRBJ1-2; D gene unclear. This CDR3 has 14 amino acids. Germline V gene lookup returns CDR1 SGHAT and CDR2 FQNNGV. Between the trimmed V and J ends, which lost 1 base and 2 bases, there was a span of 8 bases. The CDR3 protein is CASSLGSGNYGYTF. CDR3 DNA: TGTGCCAGCAGCTTAGGTAGCGGAAACTATGGCTACACCTTC.

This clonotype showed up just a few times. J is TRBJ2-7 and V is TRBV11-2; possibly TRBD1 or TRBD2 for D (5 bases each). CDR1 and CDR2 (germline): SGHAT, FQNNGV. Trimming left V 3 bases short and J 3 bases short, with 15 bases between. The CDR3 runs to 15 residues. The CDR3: CASSFWGTENYEQYF. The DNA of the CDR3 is TGTGCCAGCAGCTTTTGGGGGACGGAAAACTACGAGCAGTACTTC.

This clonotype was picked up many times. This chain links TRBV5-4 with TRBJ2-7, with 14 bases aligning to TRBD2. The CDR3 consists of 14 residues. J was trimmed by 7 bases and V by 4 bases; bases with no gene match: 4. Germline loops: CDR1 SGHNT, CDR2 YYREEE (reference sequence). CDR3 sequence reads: CASSTGLAGGEQYF. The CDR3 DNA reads TGTGCCAGCAGCACCGGACTAGCGGGAGGTGAGCAGTACTTC.

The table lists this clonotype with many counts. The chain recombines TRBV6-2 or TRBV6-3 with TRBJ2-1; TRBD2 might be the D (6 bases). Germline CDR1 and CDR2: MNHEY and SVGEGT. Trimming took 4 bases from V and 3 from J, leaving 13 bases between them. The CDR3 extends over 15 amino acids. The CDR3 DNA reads TGTGCCAGCAGTTTGGGGGGTGAAATCTACAATGAGCAGTTCTTC. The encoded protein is CASSLGGEIYNEQFF.

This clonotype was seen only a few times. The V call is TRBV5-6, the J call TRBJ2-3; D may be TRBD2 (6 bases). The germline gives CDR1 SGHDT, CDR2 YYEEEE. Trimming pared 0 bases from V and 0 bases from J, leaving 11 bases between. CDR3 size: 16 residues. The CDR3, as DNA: TGTGCCAGCAGCTTGGGTTCGGGGGTGAGCACAGATACGCAGTATTTT. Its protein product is CASSLGSGVSTDTQYF.

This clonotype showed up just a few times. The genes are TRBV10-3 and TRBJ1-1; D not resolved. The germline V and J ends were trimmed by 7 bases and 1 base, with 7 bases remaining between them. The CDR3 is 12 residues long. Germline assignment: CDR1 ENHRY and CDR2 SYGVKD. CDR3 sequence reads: CAINGENTEAFF. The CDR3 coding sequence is TGTGCCATCAATGGGGAGAACACTGAAGCTTTCTTT.

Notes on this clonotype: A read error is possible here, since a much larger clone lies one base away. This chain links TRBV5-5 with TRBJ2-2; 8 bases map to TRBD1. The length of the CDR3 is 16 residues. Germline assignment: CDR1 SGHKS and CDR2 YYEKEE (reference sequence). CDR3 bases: TGTGCCTGCAGCTTGGCCAGGACAGGGCGTACCGGGGAGCTGTTTTTT. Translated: CACSLARTGRTGELFF.

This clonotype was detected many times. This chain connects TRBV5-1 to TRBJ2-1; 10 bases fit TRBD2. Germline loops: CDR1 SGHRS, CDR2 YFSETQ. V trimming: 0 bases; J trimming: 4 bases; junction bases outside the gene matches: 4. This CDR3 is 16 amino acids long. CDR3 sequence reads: CASSLEASGSYNEQFF. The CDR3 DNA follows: TGCGCCAGCAGCTTGGAGGCTAGCGGGAGTTACAATGAGCAGTTCTTC.

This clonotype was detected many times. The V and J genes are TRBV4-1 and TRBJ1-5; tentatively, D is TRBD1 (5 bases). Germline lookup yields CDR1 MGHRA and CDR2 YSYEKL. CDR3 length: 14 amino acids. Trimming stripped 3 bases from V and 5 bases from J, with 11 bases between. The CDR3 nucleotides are TGCGCCAGCAGCCAGCCCAGGGAGGATCAGCCCCAGCATTTT. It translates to CASSQPREDQPQHF.

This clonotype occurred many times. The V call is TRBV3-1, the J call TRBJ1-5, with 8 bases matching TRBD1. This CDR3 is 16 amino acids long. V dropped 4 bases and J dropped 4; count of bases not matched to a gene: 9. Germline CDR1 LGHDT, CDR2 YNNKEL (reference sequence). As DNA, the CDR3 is TGTGCCAGCAGCCCACAAGGGACAGGCAAAAATCAGCCCCAGCATTTT. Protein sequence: CASSPQGTGKNQPQHF.